A selection of T cell receptor beta chains follows, all from one sample in a study of early T cells in non-severe SARS-CoV-2 infection. TCRdb ran MiXCR on the 5' RACE reads and lists one entry per CDR3 protein. The sample holds about 90,000 distinct CDR3 sequences, around 12% seen once. The input for sequencing was whole blood, taken at baseline. Every receptor here comes from an adult who was a healthcare worker with PCR-confirmed SARS-CoV-2 infection or an uninfected control (not recorded which). The conserved cysteine and the conserved F or W are not part of the CDR3 here. A D gene is named only where the DNA matches it firmly.

J | V | D | CDR3
TRBJ2-1 | TRBV5-5 | . | ASSLVRTIYNEQF
TRBJ2-7 | TRBV28 | . | ASRGSREQY
TRBJ2-5 | TRBV9 | . | ASSVSGLAPWGETQY
TRBJ2-3 | TRBV20-1 | TRBD2 | SARPYRGLAGGPRGTDTQY
TRBJ1-4 | TRBV28 | TRBD1 | ASSFRDRGLF
TRBJ1-1 | TRBV10-3 | . | AISDGQLNTEAF
TRBJ1-2 | TRBV20-1 | . | SANRRGGNYGYT
TRBJ2-3 | TRBV4-1 | TRBD2 | ASSQDPFLGTSGTDTQY
TRBJ2-7 | TRBV29-1 | . | SVTGSGYEQY
TRBJ2-1 | TRBV20-1 | . | SANHRQSSYNEQF
TRBJ2-1 | TRBV2 | . | ASRVTGSEQF
TRBJ2-7 | TRBV9 | . | ASSVGSQRGINEQY
TRBJ2-5 | TRBV29-1 | . | SVERDSETQY
TRBJ2-3 | TRBV5-1 | . | ASSLADPITDTQY
TRBJ1-2 | TRBV7-8 | TRBD1 | ASSVGDRGRRNYGYT
TRBJ2-7 | TRBV12-3/TRBV12-4 | . | ASSFFRGSYEQY
TRBJ2-5 | TRBV7-6 | . | ASSPGRGPQETQY
TRBJ2-3 | TRBV6-1 | . | ASSLETRTDTQY
TRBJ2-5 | TRBV6-1 | . | ASSRLRTGLETQY
TRBJ2-3 | TRBV7-8 | . | ASSSPGTDSTDTQY
TRBJ1-4 | TRBV7-9 | . | ASSFQEGGATPEKLF
TRBJ2-3 | TRBV11-2 | . | ASSLGHGTDTQY
TRBJ2-3 | TRBV6-4 | TRBD2 | ASSPSGTTDTQY
TRBJ1-5 | TRBV18 | . | ASSLGTVDQPQH
TRBJ2-7 | TRBV20-1 | . | SARGGGAGYEQY
TRBJ2-5 | TRBV5-1 | . | ASSLGASQETQY
TRBJ2-2 | TRBV14 | . | ASSQIRNTGELF
TRBJ2-2 | TRBV2 | . | ASSSLAANTGELF
TRBJ2-2 | TRBV7-9 | TRBD2 | ASSPRTSGLNTGELF
TRBJ2-4 | TRBV20-1 | . | SATPRPENIQY
TRBJ2-3 | TRBV10-3 | . | AIKGDSSTDTQY
TRBJ2-7 | TRBV24-1 | . | ATSESPVKGHEQY
TRBJ2-7 | TRBV27 | . | ASSPDSSYEQY
TRBJ1-4 | TRBV12-3/TRBV12-4 | . | ASSNSEEKLF
TRBJ1-1 | TRBV5-1 | . | ASSSGPSSDTEAF
TRBJ2-1 | TRBV7-9 | . | ASGRGIHEQF
TRBJ2-1 | TRBV9 | TRBD2 | ASSALSGSFAYNEQF
TRBJ2-1 | TRBV7-6 | . | ASSLALRLF
TRBJ1-6 | TRBV28 | TRBD1 | ASTLPLGTGNSPLH
TRBJ1-2 | TRBV15 | TRBD1 | ATSRPDRGDYGYT
TRBJ1-1 | TRBV29-1 | TRBD1 | SVRQGWITEAF
TRBJ2-7 | TRBV18 | TRBD1 | ASSYVTGGHEQY
TRBJ2-5 | TRBV10-3 | . | AISGTSFLRETQY
TRBJ2-5 | TRBV29-1 | . | SVFSGATQY
TRBJ1-2 | TRBV18 | . | ASSPPGSGNYGYT
TRBJ2-5 | TRBV3-1 | TRBD2 | ASSLMLSGGETQY
TRBJ1-2 | TRBV20-1 | . | SANLRGYT
TRBJ1-5 | TRBV19 | TRBD1 | ASSRTGGHQPQH
TRBJ2-3 | TRBV3-1 | . | ASSQEGGRGDTQY
TRBJ2-7 | TRBV9 | TRBD2 | ASIGLAGSSYEQY
TRBJ2-3 | TRBV5-1 | . | ASSLGGSVRDTQY
TRBJ2-5 | TRBV28 | TRBD2 | ASSSPAGGKETQY
TRBJ2-7 | TRBV29-1 | . | STKEGDREQY
TRBJ2-3 | TRBV12-3/TRBV12-4 | . | ASSLALGESAY
TRBJ2-7 | TRBV5-1 | . | ASSLEWVAYEQY
TRBJ2-5 | TRBV14 | . | ASSQVGGTQY
TRBJ2-5 | TRBV11-2 | TRBD2 | ASSLKSGGRAAEDQY
TRBJ2-1 | TRBV6-5 | . | ASSSSLKWNEQF
TRBJ2-7 | TRBV3-1 | . | ASSQEPTYEQY
TRBJ1-5 | TRBV19 | . | ASSQTDNQPQH